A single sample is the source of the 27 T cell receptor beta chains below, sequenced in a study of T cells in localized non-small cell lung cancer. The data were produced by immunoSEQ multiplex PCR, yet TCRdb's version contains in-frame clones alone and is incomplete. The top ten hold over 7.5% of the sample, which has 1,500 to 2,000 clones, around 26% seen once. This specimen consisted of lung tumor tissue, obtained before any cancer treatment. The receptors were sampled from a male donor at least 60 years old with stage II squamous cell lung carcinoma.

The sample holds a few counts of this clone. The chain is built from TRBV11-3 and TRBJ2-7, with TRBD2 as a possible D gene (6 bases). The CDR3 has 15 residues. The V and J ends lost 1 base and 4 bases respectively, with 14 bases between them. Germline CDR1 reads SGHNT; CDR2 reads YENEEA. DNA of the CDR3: TGTGCCAGCAGCTTAGTCGGGGGAGACGAATACGAGCAGTACTTC. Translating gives CASSLVGGDEYEQYF.

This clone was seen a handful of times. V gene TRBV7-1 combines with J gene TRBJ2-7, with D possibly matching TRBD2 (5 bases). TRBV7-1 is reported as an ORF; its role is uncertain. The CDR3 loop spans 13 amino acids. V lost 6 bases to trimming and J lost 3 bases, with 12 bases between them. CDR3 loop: CASRGGWGYEQYF. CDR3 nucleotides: TGTGCCAGCAGAGGCGGGTGGGGCTACGAGCAGTACTTC.

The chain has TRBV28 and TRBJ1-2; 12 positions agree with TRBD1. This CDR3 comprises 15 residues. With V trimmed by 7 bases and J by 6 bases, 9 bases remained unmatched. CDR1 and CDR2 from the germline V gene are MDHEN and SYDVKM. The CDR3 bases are TGTGCCAGCACCCCTAGGTGGGACAGGGGGCATGGCTACACCTTC. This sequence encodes CASTPRWDRGHGYTF.

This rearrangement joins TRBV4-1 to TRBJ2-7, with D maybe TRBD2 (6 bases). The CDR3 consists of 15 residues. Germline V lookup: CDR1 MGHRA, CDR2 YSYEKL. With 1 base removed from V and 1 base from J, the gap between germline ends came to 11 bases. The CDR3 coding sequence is TGCGCCAGCAGCCAAGCGGCCGGACTATCCTACGAGCAGTACTTC. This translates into CASSQAAGLSYEQYF.

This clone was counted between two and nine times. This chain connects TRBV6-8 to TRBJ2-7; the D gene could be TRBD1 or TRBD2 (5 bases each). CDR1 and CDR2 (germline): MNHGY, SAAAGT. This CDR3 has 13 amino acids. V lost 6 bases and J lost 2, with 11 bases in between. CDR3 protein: CASSPGRPYEQYF. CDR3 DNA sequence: TGTGCCAGCAGCCCGGGGCGGCCCTACGAGCAGTACTTC.

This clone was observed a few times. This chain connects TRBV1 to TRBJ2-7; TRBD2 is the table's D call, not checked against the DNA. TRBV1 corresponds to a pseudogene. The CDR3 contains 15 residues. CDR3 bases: TGCGCCAGCAGCCAGGGACTAGCGGGATTTAACGAGCAGTACTTC. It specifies CASSQGLAGFNEQYF.

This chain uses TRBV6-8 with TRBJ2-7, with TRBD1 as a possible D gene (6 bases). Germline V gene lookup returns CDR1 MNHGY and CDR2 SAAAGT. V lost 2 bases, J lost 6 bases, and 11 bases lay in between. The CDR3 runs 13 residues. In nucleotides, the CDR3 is TGTGCCAGCAGTTACACCACAGGGTCCGAGCAGTACTTC. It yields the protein CASSYTTGSEQYF.

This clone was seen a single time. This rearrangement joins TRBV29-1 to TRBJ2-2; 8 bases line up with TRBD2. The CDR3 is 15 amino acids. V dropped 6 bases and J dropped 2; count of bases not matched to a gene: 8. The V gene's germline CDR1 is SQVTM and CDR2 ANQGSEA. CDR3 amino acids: CSVRQTSVNTGELFF. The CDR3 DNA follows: TGCAGCGTCCGGCAGACTAGCGTAAACACCGGGGAGCTGTTTTTT.

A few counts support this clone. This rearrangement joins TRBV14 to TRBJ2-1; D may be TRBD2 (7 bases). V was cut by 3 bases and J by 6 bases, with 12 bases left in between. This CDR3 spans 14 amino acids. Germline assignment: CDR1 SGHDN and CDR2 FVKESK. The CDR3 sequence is CASSQGGPANEQFF. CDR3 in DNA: TGTGCCAGCAGCCAGGGGGGGCCGGCCAATGAGCAGTTCTTC.

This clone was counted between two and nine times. The CDR3 DNA sequence: TGCGCCAGCTCTCTCGGGGGGGCCACTGAAGCTTTCTTT. Protein: CASSLGGATEAFF. The chain is built from TRBV4-1 and TRBJ1-1, with D possibly TRBD1 on 6 matching bases. This CDR3 spans 13 amino acids. V was clipped by 8 bases and J by 4 bases, with 14 bases between them. Germline loops: CDR1 MGHRA, CDR2 YSYEKL.

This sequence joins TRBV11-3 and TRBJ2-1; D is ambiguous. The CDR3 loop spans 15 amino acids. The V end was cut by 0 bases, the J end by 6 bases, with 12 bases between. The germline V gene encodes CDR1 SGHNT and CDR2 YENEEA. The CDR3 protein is CASSLEGNSFNEQFF. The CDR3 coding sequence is TGTGCCAGCAGCTTAGAGGGTAACAGTTTCAATGAGCAGTTCTTC.

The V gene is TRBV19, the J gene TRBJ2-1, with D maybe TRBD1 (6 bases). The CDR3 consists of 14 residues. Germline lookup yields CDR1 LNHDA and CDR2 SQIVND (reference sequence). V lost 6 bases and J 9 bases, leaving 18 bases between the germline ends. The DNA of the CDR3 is TGTGCCAGTAGAATGGGAACAGCCAGGGGTGAGCAGTTCTTC. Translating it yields CASRMGTARGEQFF.

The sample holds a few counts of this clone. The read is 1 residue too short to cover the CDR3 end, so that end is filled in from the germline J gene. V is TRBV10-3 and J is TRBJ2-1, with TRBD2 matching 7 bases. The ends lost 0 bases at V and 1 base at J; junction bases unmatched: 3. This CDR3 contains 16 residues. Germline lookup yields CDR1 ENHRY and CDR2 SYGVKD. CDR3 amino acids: CAISESGAGSYNEQFF. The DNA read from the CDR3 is TGTGCCATCAGTGAGTCTGGAGCGGGGTCCTACAATGAGCAGTTC.

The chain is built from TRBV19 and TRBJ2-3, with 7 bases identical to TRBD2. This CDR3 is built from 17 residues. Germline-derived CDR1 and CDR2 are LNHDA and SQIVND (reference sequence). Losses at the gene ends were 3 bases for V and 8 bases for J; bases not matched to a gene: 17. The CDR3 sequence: CASSIGVQRGPYGTQYF. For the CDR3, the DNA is TGTGCCAGTAGTATTGGAGTCCAGCGGGGCCCCTATGGTACGCAGTATTTT.

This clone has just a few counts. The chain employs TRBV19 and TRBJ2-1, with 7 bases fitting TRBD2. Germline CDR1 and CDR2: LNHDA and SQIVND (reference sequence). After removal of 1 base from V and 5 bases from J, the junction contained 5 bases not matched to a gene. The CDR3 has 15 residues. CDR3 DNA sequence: TGTGCCAGTAGTATAGGGGCGGGGGTTAACAATGAGCAGTTCTTC. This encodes CASSIGAGVNNEQFF.

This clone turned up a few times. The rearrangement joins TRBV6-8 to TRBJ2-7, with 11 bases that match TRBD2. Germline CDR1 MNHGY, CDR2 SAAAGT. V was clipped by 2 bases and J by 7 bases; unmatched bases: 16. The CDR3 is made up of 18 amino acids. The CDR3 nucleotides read TGTGCCAGCAGTTACGCAGTTAGCGGGAGGGCCCGGCGAGGGGAGCAGTACTTC. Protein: CASSYAVSGRARRGEQYF.

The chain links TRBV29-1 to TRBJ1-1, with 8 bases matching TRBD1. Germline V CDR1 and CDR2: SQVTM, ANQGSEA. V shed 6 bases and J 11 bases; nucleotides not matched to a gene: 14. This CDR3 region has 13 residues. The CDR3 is CSVELQTGDGAFF. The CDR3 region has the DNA TGCAGCGTCGAACTACAGACAGGGGACGGGGCTTTCTTT.

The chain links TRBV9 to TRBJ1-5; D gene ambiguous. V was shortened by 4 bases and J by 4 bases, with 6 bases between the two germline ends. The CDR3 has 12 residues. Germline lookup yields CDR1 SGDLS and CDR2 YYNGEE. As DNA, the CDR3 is TGTGCCAGCAGCAGGGAGAATCAGCCCCAGCATTTT. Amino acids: CASSRENQPQHF.

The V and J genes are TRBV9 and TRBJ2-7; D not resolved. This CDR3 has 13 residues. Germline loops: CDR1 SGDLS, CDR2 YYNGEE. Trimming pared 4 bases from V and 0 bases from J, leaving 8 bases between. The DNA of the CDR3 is TGTGCCAGCAGCCCCCCGTCCTCCTACGAGCAGTACTTC. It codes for CASSPPSSYEQYF.

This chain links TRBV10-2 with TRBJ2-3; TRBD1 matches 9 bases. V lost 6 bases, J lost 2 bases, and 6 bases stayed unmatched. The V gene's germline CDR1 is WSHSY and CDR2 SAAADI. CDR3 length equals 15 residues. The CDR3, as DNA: TGCGCCAGCAGCCCGGGACAGGGATCCACAGATACGCAGTATTTT. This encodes CASSPGQGSTDTQYF.

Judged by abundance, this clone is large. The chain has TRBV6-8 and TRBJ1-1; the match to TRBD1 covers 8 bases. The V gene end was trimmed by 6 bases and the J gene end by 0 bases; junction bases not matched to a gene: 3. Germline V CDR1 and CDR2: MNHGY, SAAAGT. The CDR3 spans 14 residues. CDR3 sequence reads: CASRGQGLNTEAFF. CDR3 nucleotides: TGTGCCAGCAGAGGACAGGGCCTGAACACTGAAGCTTTCTTT.

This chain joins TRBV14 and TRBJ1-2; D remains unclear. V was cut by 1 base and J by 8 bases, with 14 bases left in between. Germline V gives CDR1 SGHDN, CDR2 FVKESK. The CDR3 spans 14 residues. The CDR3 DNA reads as TGTGCCAGCAGCCAAGGAGGAGGGCGGGGAGGCTACACCTTC. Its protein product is CASSQGGGRGGYTF.

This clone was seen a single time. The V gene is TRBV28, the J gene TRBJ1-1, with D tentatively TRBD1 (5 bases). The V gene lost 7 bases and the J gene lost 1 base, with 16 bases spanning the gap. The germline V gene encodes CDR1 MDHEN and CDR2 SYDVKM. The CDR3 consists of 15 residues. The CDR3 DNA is TGTGCCAGCATCGAGACAGCGGAAGGGAACACTGAAGCTTTCTTT. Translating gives CASIETAEGNTEAFF. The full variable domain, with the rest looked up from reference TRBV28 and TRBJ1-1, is DVKVTQSSRYLVKRTGEKVFLECVQDMDHENMFWYRQDPGLGLRLIYFSYDVKMKEKGDIPEGYSVSREKKERFSLILESASTNQTSMYLCASIETAEGNTEAFFGQGTRLTVV.

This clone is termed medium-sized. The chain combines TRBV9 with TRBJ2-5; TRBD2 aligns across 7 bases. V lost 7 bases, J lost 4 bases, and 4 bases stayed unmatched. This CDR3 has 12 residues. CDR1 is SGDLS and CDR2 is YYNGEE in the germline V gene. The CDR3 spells CASGRELETQYF. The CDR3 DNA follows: TGTGCCAGCGGGAGGGAATTAGAGACCCAGTACTTC.

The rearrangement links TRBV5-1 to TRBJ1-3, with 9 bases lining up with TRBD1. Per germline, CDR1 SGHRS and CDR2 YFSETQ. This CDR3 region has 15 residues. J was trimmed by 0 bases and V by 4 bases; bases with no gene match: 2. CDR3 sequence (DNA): TGCGCCAGCAGCCGGGACAGGGCCTCTGGAAACACCATATATTTT. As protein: CASSRDRASGNTIYF.

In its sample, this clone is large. As DNA, the CDR3 is TGCAGCGTTTTCCGGGGACAGAGGTACAATGAGCAGTTCTTC. Its protein is CSVFRGQRYNEQFF. This chain joins TRBV29-1 and TRBJ2-1; TRBD1 agrees at 7 bases. CDR1 SQVTM and CDR2 ANQGSEA come from the germline V gene. The CDR3 length is 14 residues. Trimming removed 5 bases from V and 4 bases from J; junction bases left unmatched: 8.

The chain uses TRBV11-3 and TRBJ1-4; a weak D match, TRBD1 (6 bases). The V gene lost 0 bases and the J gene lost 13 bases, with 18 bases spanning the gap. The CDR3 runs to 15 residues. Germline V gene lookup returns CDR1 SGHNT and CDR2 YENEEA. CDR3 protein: CASSLEEEGGWILFF. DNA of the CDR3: TGTGCCAGCAGCTTAGAGGAGGAGGGGGGATGGATACTGTTTTTT. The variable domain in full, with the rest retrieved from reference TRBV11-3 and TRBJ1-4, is EAGVVQSPRYKIIEKKQPVAFWCNPISGHNTLYWYLQNLGQGPELLIRYENEEAVDDSQLPKDRFSAERLKGVDSTLKIQPAELGDSAVYLCASSLEEEGGWILFFGSGTQLSVL.